The 13 T cell receptor beta chains below come from one sample, sequenced in a study of CD4 T cells in relation to SARS-CoV-2 and coronaviruses. CD4+ T cells from unexposed donors were obtained before the COVID-19 pandemic (2011-2018). The cells were cultured for roughly 11 days before CD4+ T cells were isolated. Assay used: immunoSEQ multiplex PCR; TCRdb lists only in-frame clones, some missing. The table has around 15,000 clones, just under 80% seen once. Antigen specificity for these receptors is unknown. The source material was CD4+ T cells from PBMCs, cultured in vitro. These receptors came from a human donor in good health.

J is TRBJ2-6 and V is TRBV19; D uncertain. In germline, CDR1 is LNHDA, CDR2 SQIVND (reference sequence). The CDR3 extends over 16 amino acids. Trimming took off 7 bases at V and 1 base at J, with 14 bases between the two ends. The CDR3 is CASIGLFESGANVLTF. CDR3 bases: TGTGCCAGTATTGGGCTTTTTGAATCTGGGGCCAACGTCCTGACTTTC.

V and J are TRBV7-9 and TRBJ2-3, with TRBD2 as a possible D gene (6 bases). V was pared by 5 bases and J by 0 bases, with 9 bases between. Germline CDR1 and CDR2: SEHNR and FQNEAQ (reference sequence). The CDR3 extends over 14 amino acids. The CDR3 bases are TGTGCCAGCAGCAATGGGGGGAGCACAGATACGCAGTATTTT. Its protein is CASSNGGSTDTQYF.

The chain carries TRBV18 and TRBJ1-2, with D possibly being TRBD1 (5 bases). This CDR3 has 13 residues. Germline V gene data show CDR1 as KGHSH and CDR2 as LQKENI. Trimming left V 2 bases short and J 7 bases short, with 11 bases between. The CDR3 is CASSPDGGFGYTF. The CDR3 nucleotides read TGTGCCAGCTCACCAGATGGGGGGTTTGGCTACACCTTC.

The chain joins TRBV24-1 to TRBJ2-7, with a weak D call TRBD1 (6 bases). In germline, CDR1 is KGHDR, CDR2 SFDVKD. The CDR3 sequence is 14 residues long. Trimming pared 2 bases from V and 3 bases from J, leaving 10 bases between. CDR3 sequence: CATSDWDTNYEQYF. In DNA, the CDR3 is TGTGCCACCAGTGATTGGGACACCAACTACGAGCAGTACTTC.

Only a few counts were recorded for this clone. An end of the junction differs from the germline gene, which may be a read error. The rearrangement links TRBV5-1 to TRBJ2-2; D is unclear. The length of the CDR3 is 15 residues. Per the germline V gene, CDR1 is SGHRS and CDR2 is YFSETQ. CDR3 DNA sequence: TGCGCCAGCAGCTTGGATGTGGGGAACGCCGGGGAGCTGTTTTTT. Translation: CASSLDVGNAGELFF.

The chain uses TRBV2 and TRBJ2-7, with a tentative D call TRBD2 (7 bases). This CDR3 has 17 residues. Germline V gene lookup returns CDR1 SNHLY and CDR2 FYNNEI. Trimming removed 3 bases from V and 5 bases from J, with 23 bases in between. The CDR3 spells CASSDGTRRERDHEQYF. CDR3 DNA sequence: TGTGCCAGCAGTGACGGGACACGGCGGGAGAGGGATCACGAGCAGTACTTC.

The V and J genes are TRBV7-9 and TRBJ1-6, with TRBD1 identical over 9 bases. The trim removed 6 bases at V and 7 bases at J, leaving 10 bases unmatched. The CDR3 contains 16 residues. Germline lookup yields CDR1 SEHNR and CDR2 FQNEAQ (reference sequence). The CDR3 loop reads CASRSGTGMDNSPLHF. In DNA, the CDR3 is TGTGCCAGCAGATCCGGGACAGGGATGGACAATTCACCCCTCCACTTT.

This clone was counted only a few times. The V and J genes are TRBV28 and TRBJ1-1; D not resolved. This CDR3 has 12 amino acids. Trimming stripped 10 bases from V and 8 bases from J, with 17 bases between. Germline loops: CDR1 MDHEN, CDR2 SYDVKM. CDR3 coding DNA: TGTGCCACCTGGGGATGGCCCCAAGAAGCTTTCTTT. Encoded protein: CATWGWPQEAFF. The complete variable domain, with remaining parts taken from reference TRBV28 and TRBJ1-1, reads DVKVTQSSRYLVKRTGEKVFLECVQDMDHENMFWYRQDPGLGLRLIYFSYDVKMKEKGDIPEGYSVSREKKERFSLILESASTNQTSMYLCATWGWPQEAFFGQGTRLTVV.

The V and J genes are TRBV12-3 or TRBV12-4 and TRBJ2-5, with a weak D call TRBD1 (5 bases). CDR3 length: 12 amino acids. V was trimmed by 10 bases and J by 5 bases, leaving 14 bases between them. The DNA for the CDR3 is TGTGCCACCTCAGGGAACAGGGAGACCCAGTACTTC. Amino acid sequence: CATSGNRETQYF.

The rearrangement uses TRBV5-4 and TRBJ2-5; D unresolved. Germline V CDR1 and CDR2: SGHNT, YYREEE (reference sequence). The CDR3 is 15 amino acids. V was clipped by 2 bases and J by 3 bases, with 14 bases between them. The CDR3 reads CASSFGPRGEETQYF. In nucleotides, the CDR3 is TGTGCCAGCAGCTTTGGACCCCGCGGAGAAGAGACCCAGTACTTC.

This sequence joins TRBV2 and TRBJ1-1, with TRBD1 matching 7 bases. The CDR3 runs 13 residues. Germline CDR1 SNHLY, CDR2 FYNNEI. The ends lost 8 bases at V and 3 bases at J; junction bases unmatched: 6. The CDR3 here is CASVPGQYTEAFF. CDR3 nucleotide sequence: TGTGCCAGCGTCCCGGGACAGTACACTGAAGCTTTCTTT.

The chain has TRBV10-3 and TRBJ2-1, with D unresolved. The CDR3 consists of 14 residues. The V gene lost 6 bases and the J gene lost 0 bases, with 9 bases spanning the gap. Per germline, CDR1 ENHRY and CDR2 SYGVKD. The CDR3 sequence is CAIRISSSYNEQFF. The CDR3 DNA sequence: TGTGCCATCAGAATTAGCAGCTCCTACAATGAGCAGTTCTTC.

This chain uses TRBV5-4 with TRBJ2-1; 14 nucleotides align to TRBD2. Looked up from germline, CDR1 is SGHNT and CDR2 is YYREEE (reference sequence). There are 18 residues in the CDR3. The ends lost 3 bases at V and 8 bases at J; junction bases unmatched: 13. CDR3 in amino acids: CASSYETSGRDLWYEQFF. CDR3 nucleotide sequence: TGTGCCAGCAGCTATGAGACTAGCGGGAGGGATCTTTGGTATGAGCAGTTCTTC.